A selection of T cell receptor beta chains follows, all from one sample in a study of a mutant IDH1 vaccine in newly diagnosed glioma. Sequencing used immunoSEQ multiplex PCR; TCRdb keeps in-frame clones, though not all of them. Altogether about 56,000 clones are present, about 79% being singletons, with the ten largest covering 5.3%. These receptors have no known antigen. The sequencing used PBMCs, collected from a glioma patient whose treatment included an IDH1 peptide vaccine. The receptors stem from a man aged 50-59 years with glioma. Each CDR3 is given with its conserved first and last residue. A D gene is named only where the DNA matches it firmly. Size is omitted from some rows. Given values are once, few, many or a class for expanded clones.

clone_size d_call j_call v_call cdr3_aa cdr3_nt
NA NA TRBJ2-5 TRBV2 CASSPDSRKETQYF TGTGCCAGCAGTCCCGACAGTAGGAAGGAGACCCAGTACTTC
NA NA TRBJ1-1 TRBV4-1 CASSLLPGDRYTEAFF TGCGCCAGCAGCCTCCTCCCAGGGGATCGGTACACTGAAGCTTTCTTT
once NA TRBJ2-3 TRBV7-9 CASSLAGAGTDTQYF TGTGCCAGCAGCTTAGCCGGGGCGGGCACAGATACGCAGTATTTT
NA NA TRBJ1-1 TRBV6-1 CASSADGQGNTEAFF TGTGCCAGCAGTGCAGACGGCCAGGGAAACACTGAAGCTTTCTTT
NA NA TRBJ1-3 TRBV30 CAWTLLNTIYF TGTGCCTGGACCCTACTAAACACCATATATTTT
few TRBD1 TRBJ2-1 TRBV30 CAWRAGNRGHSNEQFF TGTGCCTGGAGGGCCGGGAACAGGGGGCATAGTAATGAGCAGTTCTTC
NA NA TRBJ1-5 TRBV4-1 CASSQDLGQPLGGNQPQHF TGCGCCAGCAGCCAAGATCTGGGCCAGCCACTCGGTGGCAATCAGCCCCAGCATTTT
NA NA TRBJ2-2 TRBV2 CASSAPKGKPNTGELFF TGTGCCAGCAGTGCGCCCAAGGGAAAGCCGAACACCGGGGAGCTGTTTTTT
once NA TRBJ1-1 TRBV5-4 CASSWGGEAFF TGTGCCAGCAGCTGGGGGGGTGAAGCTTTCTTT
NA TRBD1 TRBJ2-4 TRBV25-1 CASSGGQILAKNIQYF TGTGCCAGCAGTGGGGGACAGATCCTAGCCAAAAACATTCAGTACTTC
NA TRBD1 TRBJ2-3 TRBV29-1 CSGTGNTDTQYF TGCAGCGGGACAGGGAACACAGATACGCAGTATTTT
NA NA TRBJ1-1 TRBV7-9 CASSFEQMNTEAFF TGTGCCAGCAGCTTTGAGCAAATGAACACTGAAGCTTTCTTT
NA NA TRBJ1-4 TRBV6-5 CASSYSGRTNEKLFF TGTGCCAGCAGTTACTCGGGACGGACTAATGAAAAACTGTTTTTT
NA NA TRBJ1-2 TRBV4-3 CASSQDHSNYGYTF TGCGCCAGCAGCCAAGATCACAGTAACTATGGCTACACCTTC
NA TRBD1 TRBJ1-1 TRBV7-8 CASSLTGATEAFF TGTGCCAGCAGCTTGACAGGGGCGACTGAAGCTTTCTTT
once NA TRBJ2-1 TRBV25-1 CASRQGSSYNEQFF TGTGCCAGCAGGCAGGGAAGCTCCTACAATGAGCAGTTCTTC
NA NA TRBJ2-7 TRBV7-9 CASSPSLRFNEQYF TGTGCCAGCAGCCCTTCCCTCCGTTTCAACGAGCAGTACTTC
NA TRBD2 TRBJ2-5 TRBV7-3 CASSKRGAQETQYF TGTGCCAGCAGCAAGCGGGGGGCCCAAGAGACCCAGTACTTC
NA TRBD2 TRBJ2-1 TRBV5-6 CASSSEAGGNEQFF TGTGCCAGCAGCTCCGAAGCGGGGGGGAATGAGCAGTTCTTC
NA NA TRBJ1-5 TRBV4-1 CASSVRTDSNQPQHF TGCGCCAGCAGCGTCAGGACAGACAGCAATCAGCCCCAGCATTTT
NA NA TRBJ1-6 TRBV30 CAWRRWQDNSPLHF TGTGCCTGGAGGAGGTGGCAGGATAATTCACCCCTCCACTTT
NA NA TRBJ2-5 TRBV15 CATSGGRSSLETQYF TGTGCCACCAGCGGGGGACGTTCCTCTTTGGAGACCCAGTACTTC
NA NA TRBJ1-6 TRBV27 CASSSYNSPLHF TGTGCCAGCAGCTCCTATAATTCACCCCTCCACTTT
NA TRBD1 TRBJ1-1 TRBV29-1 CSVGTGNTEAFF TGCAGCGTTGGGACAGGGAACACTGAAGCTTTCTTT
NA NA TRBJ2-7 TRBV6-5 CASTPSPGQIYEQYF TGTGCCAGCACCCCCTCGCCCGGACAGATATACGAGCAGTACTTC
NA NA TRBJ1-5 TRBV18 CASSPGGGQPQHF TGTGCCAGCTCACCAGGCGGAGGCCAGCCCCAGCATTTT
NA TRBD1 TRBJ1-5 TRBV6-8 CASSDRGQPQHF TGTGCCAGCAGCGACAGGGGACAGCCCCAGCATTTT
NA NA TRBJ2-7 TRBV7-9 CASSSTGQSSYEQYF TGTGCCAGCAGCTCCACCGGACAGTCCTCCTACGAGCAGTACTTC
NA NA TRBJ2-1 TRBV6-4 CASSEESSYNEQFF TGTGCCAGCAGTGAGGAGAGCTCCTACAATGAGCAGTTCTTC
NA TRBD1 TRBJ1-1 TRBV2 CASDRDRGFVNTEAFF TGTGCCAGTGATCGGGACAGGGGTTTTGTGAACACTGAAGCTTTCTTT
NA TRBD1 TRBJ2-7 TRBV6-1 CASSGGQGSYEQYF TGTGCCAGCAGTGGCGGACAGGGGTCCTACGAGCAGTACTTC
NA NA TRBJ1-2 TRBV7-8 CASSPVTGNYGYTF TGTGCCAGCAGCCCGGTTACGGGCAACTATGGCTACACCTTC
few NA TRBJ2-6 TRBV5-1 CASSPRTGANVLTF TGCGCCAGCAGCCCAAGGACCGGGGCCAACGTCCTGACTTTC
few TRBD2 TRBJ2-1 TRBV5-1 CASSLAGSSGGGQFF TGCGCCAGCAGCTTGGCCGGGAGCTCAGGCGGGGGGCAGTTCTTC
few NA TRBJ1-4 TRBV9 CASSVEGPTNEKLFF TGTGCCAGCAGCGTAGAGGGGCCTACTAATGAAAAACTGTTTTTT
NA TRBD1 TRBJ1-2 TRBV25-1 CASSEQGGTDGYTF TGTGCCAGCAGTGAACAGGGGGGCACGGATGGCTACACCTTC
NA TRBD1 TRBJ1-5 TRBV19 CASSSSRGQQPQHF TGTGCCAGTAGTTCCAGCAGGGGGCAACAGCCCCAGCATTTT
NA TRBD2 TRBJ2-3 TRBV7-2 CASSFGTSGTDTQYF TGTGCCAGCAGCTTCGGGACTAGCGGCACAGATACGCAGTATTTT
NA TRBD1 TRBJ1-2 TRBV13 CASSPTGANYGYTF TGTGCCAGCAGTCCGACAGGGGCTAACTATGGCTACACCTTC
few TRBD1 TRBJ2-7 TRBV27 CASSRQGMEQYF TGTGCCAGCAGTCGACAGGGAATGGAGCAGTACTTC
NA NA TRBJ2-2 TRBV25-1 CASSEPTRTGELFF TGTGCCAGCAGTGAACCGACTCGAACCGGGGAGCTGTTTTTT
NA NA TRBJ1-1 TRBV28 CASSYQVNTEAFF TGTGCCAGCAGCTATCAGGTGAACACTGAAGCTTTCTTT
NA NA TRBJ2-7 TRBV5-1 CASSLGSEPGPYEQYF TGCGCCAGCAGCTTGGGGTCTGAACCGGGCCCCTACGAGCAGTACTTC
NA NA TRBJ1-2 TRBV20-1 CSAEGGGRYTF TGCAGTGCTGAGGGAGGGGGACGTTACACCTTC
NA NA TRBJ1-3 TRBV9 CASSATPISGNTIYF TGTGCCAGCAGCGCCACACCTATCTCTGGAAACACCATATATTTT
NA TRBD1 TRBJ2-7 TRBV5-1 CASSLGGLQGAGEQYF TGCGCCAGCAGCTTGGGGGGTCTCCAGGGGGCAGGCGAGCAGTACTTC
NA NA TRBJ2-7 TRBV7-3 CASSSGGGEQYF TGTGCCAGCAGCTCAGGGGGAGGGGAGCAGTACTTC
NA NA TRBJ1-1 TRBV4-2 CASSQLRDTEAFF TGTGCCAGCAGCCAACTGCGGGACACTGAAGCTTTCTTT
NA NA TRBJ1-2 TRBV19 CASSIPTLSNYGYTF TGTGCCAGTAGTATACCGACCCTTTCTAACTATGGCTACACCTTC
NA TRBD2 TRBJ2-2 TRBV5-6 CASIRRGARNTGELFF TGTGCCAGTATTAGGCGGGGGGCCAGGAACACCGGGGAGCTGTTTTTT
NA NA TRBJ2-7 TRBV5-1 CASSLSPISSYEQYF TGCGCCAGCAGCTTGTCACCGATTAGCTCCTACGAGCAGTACTTC
NA NA TRBJ1-1 TRBV19 CASSWDAYMNTEAFF TGTGCCAGTAGTTGGGACGCCTACATGAACACTGAAGCTTTCTTT
NA NA TRBJ2-1 TRBV15 CATSREKGRLNEQFF TGTGCCACCAGCAGGGAAAAAGGACGGCTCAATGAGCAGTTCTTC
NA NA TRBJ1-6 TRBV5-1 CASSLGNPPLHF TGCGCCAGCAGCTTGGGGAATCCACCCCTCCACTTT
NA TRBD2 TRBJ2-7 TRBV13 CASSSGTSGGYEQYF TGTGCCAGCAGCTCCGGGACTAGCGGGGGGTACGAGCAGTACTTC
NA TRBD2 TRBJ2-7 TRBV2 CASGRAGRSYEQYF TGTGCCAGCGGGAGGGCAGGGAGGTCCTACGAGCAGTACTTC
once NA TRBJ2-3 TRBV12-5 CASGPGLADTQYF TGTGCTAGTGGACCGGGACTCGCAGATACGCAGTATTTT
once NA TRBJ2-3 TRBV9 CASSAVGADQDTQYF TGTGCCAGCAGCGCCGTAGGGGCAGATCAAGATACGCAGTATTTT
NA TRBD2 TRBJ2-2 TRBV9 CASSAGGNTGELFF TGTGCCAGCAGCGCGGGAGGTAACACCGGGGAGCTGTTTTTT
few TRBD1 TRBJ2-1 TRBV9 CASSVGTGFYNEQFF TGTGCCAGCAGCGTAGGGACAGGGTTTTACAATGAGCAGTTCTTC